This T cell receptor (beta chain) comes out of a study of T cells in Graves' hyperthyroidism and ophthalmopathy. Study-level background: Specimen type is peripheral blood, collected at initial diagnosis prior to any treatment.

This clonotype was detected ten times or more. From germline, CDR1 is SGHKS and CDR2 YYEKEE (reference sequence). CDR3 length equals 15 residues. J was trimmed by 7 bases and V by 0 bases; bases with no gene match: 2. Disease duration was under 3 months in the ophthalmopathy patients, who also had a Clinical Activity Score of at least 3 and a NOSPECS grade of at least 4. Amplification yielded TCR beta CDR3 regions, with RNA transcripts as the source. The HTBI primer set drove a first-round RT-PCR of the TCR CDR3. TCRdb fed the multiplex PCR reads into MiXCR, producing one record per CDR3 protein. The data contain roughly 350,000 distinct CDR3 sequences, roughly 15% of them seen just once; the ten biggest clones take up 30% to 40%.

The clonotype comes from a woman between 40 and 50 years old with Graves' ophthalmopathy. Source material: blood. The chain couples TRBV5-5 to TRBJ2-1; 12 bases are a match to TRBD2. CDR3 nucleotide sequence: TGTGCCAGCAGCTTGGGTCTAGCGGGGGGGAATGAGCAGTTCTTC. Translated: CASSLGLAGGNEQFF.